This TCR beta chain was sequenced in a study of cytomegalovirus exposure and HLA in healthy donors. The wider study: Genotyping showed 81% of 398 donors falling in the Caucasian-associated ancestry cluster. Whole-study findings and limits: Versus the approximately 700-donor mean, an Asian-associated ancestry cluster reportedly showed fewer N-insertions in a later analysis. The classifier reportedly diagnosed cytomegalovirus status with high sensitivity and specificity.

Trimming pared 6 bases from V and 7 bases from J, leaving 16 bases between. Germline CDR1 KGHSH, CDR2 LQKENI. The CDR3 totals 15 residues. PCR amplification relied on 60 Vbeta primers (plus 13 Jbeta primers). Here immunoSEQ multiplex PCR was the method, and the copy in TCRdb shows in-frame clones only, minus some. The table has around 190,000 clones, about nine tenths seen once. A remark on this clone: Its target is not known.

The receptor was derived from a boy aged 2 to 10 in good health and CMV-seronegative. V gene TRBV18 combines with J gene TRBJ1-6; D possibly corresponds to TRBD1 (5 bases). Sequencing was performed on PBMCs. The CDR3 bases are TGTGCCAGCTCCCCCGCGGGACTCCGGAATTCACCCCTCCACTTT. As protein: CASSPAGLRNSPLHF.